The rows below give T cell receptor beta chains drawn from one sample of a study of blood T cell repertoires in COVID-19. Sequenced by immunoSEQ multiplex PCR; TCRdb stores in-frame clones only, minus some. The data hold 260,000 or so clones, with 85% observed a single time. Sequenced sample: PBMCs or T cells enriched from blood (not recorded which). These receptor sequences come from a woman between 45 and 65 years old who had recovered from COVID-19. The conserved cysteine and the conserved F or W are not part of the CDR3 here. The order of the fields is CDR3 protein, V gene, J gene, clone size. Size is stated for part of the rows, as once, few or many counts, or as a class when the clone is expanded.

CDR3aa: ASSTAGMGYEQY; v_gene: TRBV18; j_gene: TRBJ2-7; abundance: NA
CDR3aa: ASRLQGEVYEQY; v_gene: TRBV28; j_gene: TRBJ2-7; abundance: NA
CDR3aa: ASSRGTGAGELF; v_gene: TRBV3-1/TRBV3-2; j_gene: TRBJ2-2; abundance: NA
CDR3aa: ASSQGSLSQGNEKLF; v_gene: TRBV4-3; j_gene: TRBJ1-4; abundance: NA
CDR3aa: ASSKGRGEVVSGYT; v_gene: TRBV7-2; j_gene: TRBJ1-2; abundance: once
CDR3aa: AWSVSSGSREQY; v_gene: TRBV30; j_gene: TRBJ2-7; abundance: NA
CDR3aa: ASSTATGNNQPQH; v_gene: TRBV19; j_gene: TRBJ1-5; abundance: NA
CDR3aa: ASRRGFSASGYT; v_gene: TRBV9; j_gene: TRBJ1-2; abundance: NA
CDR3aa: ASSLRGPDTQY; v_gene: TRBV3-1/TRBV3-2; j_gene: TRBJ2-3; abundance: once
CDR3aa: ASSSQGWSTEAF; v_gene: TRBV19; j_gene: TRBJ1-1; abundance: NA
CDR3aa: ASSRIAGGPVEQY; v_gene: TRBV5-1; j_gene: TRBJ2-7; abundance: NA
CDR3aa: ASSTLAGAYGELF; v_gene: TRBV5-1; j_gene: TRBJ2-2; abundance: NA
CDR3aa: ASGRGRTGSNQPQH; v_gene: TRBV19; j_gene: TRBJ1-5; abundance: NA
CDR3aa: ASSLESGISYEQY; v_gene: TRBV5-1; j_gene: TRBJ2-7; abundance: NA
CDR3aa: ASSPDASGFTDTQY; v_gene: TRBV5-1; j_gene: TRBJ2-3; abundance: NA
CDR3aa: ASSVGGSGNTIY; v_gene: TRBV2; j_gene: TRBJ1-3; abundance: NA
CDR3aa: ASSAPVAGAYNEQF; v_gene: TRBV9; j_gene: TRBJ2-1; abundance: NA
CDR3aa: ASSELASYNEQF; v_gene: TRBV2; j_gene: TRBJ2-1; abundance: NA
CDR3aa: ASSYPGGSGANVLT; v_gene: TRBV6-5; j_gene: TRBJ2-6; abundance: NA
CDR3aa: ASSLSGGSNQPQH; v_gene: TRBV5-5; j_gene: TRBJ1-5; abundance: NA
CDR3aa: ASRWGENTGELF; v_gene: TRBV19; j_gene: TRBJ2-2; abundance: NA
CDR3aa: ASSIVMNTEAF; v_gene: TRBV19; j_gene: TRBJ1-1; abundance: NA
CDR3aa: ASSLLPGEGGYT; v_gene: TRBV5-1; j_gene: TRBJ1-2; abundance: few
CDR3aa: ASSRYIGGLGEQY; v_gene: TRBV27; j_gene: TRBJ2-7; abundance: NA
CDR3aa: ASSLTGQNSPLH; v_gene: TRBV3-1/TRBV3-2; j_gene: TRBJ1-6; abundance: NA
CDR3aa: ASSLEGQGGTEAF; v_gene: TRBV4-1; j_gene: TRBJ1-1; abundance: NA
CDR3aa: ASSPGTGGTNYGYT; v_gene: TRBV18; j_gene: TRBJ1-2; abundance: NA
CDR3aa: ASSLGTGPNSPLH; v_gene: TRBV7-6; j_gene: TRBJ1-6; abundance: once
CDR3aa: ASSRRQGGDYNEQF; v_gene: TRBV13; j_gene: TRBJ2-1; abundance: NA
CDR3aa: ATGTGEHGYT; v_gene: TRBV6-5; j_gene: TRBJ1-2; abundance: NA
CDR3aa: ASSEDRDFEKLF; v_gene: TRBV28; j_gene: TRBJ1-4; abundance: NA
CDR3aa: ASIGLAGGGEQF; v_gene: TRBV2; j_gene: TRBJ2-1; abundance: NA
CDR3aa: ASSLLPADYNEQF; v_gene: TRBV19; j_gene: TRBJ2-1; abundance: NA
CDR3aa: ASSSGLAGGADTQY; v_gene: TRBV7-9; j_gene: TRBJ2-3; abundance: once
CDR3aa: ASSSIIASQYEQY; v_gene: TRBV6-2/TRBV6-3; j_gene: TRBJ2-7; abundance: NA
CDR3aa: AWSRTGTDTGELF; v_gene: TRBV30; j_gene: TRBJ2-2; abundance: once
CDR3aa: ASSVDRVTGANVLT; v_gene: TRBV11-2; j_gene: TRBJ2-6; abundance: once
CDR3aa: ASSLAPQGSYEQY; v_gene: TRBV19; j_gene: TRBJ2-7; abundance: NA
CDR3aa: ASSRPGTGGVSYEQY; v_gene: TRBV4-1; j_gene: TRBJ2-7; abundance: NA
CDR3aa: AWSKGAAEQY; v_gene: TRBV30; j_gene: TRBJ2-7; abundance: NA
CDR3aa: SVSGGGYT; v_gene: TRBV29-1; j_gene: TRBJ1-2; abundance: NA
CDR3aa: SASRVWPNSPLH; v_gene: TRBV20-1; j_gene: TRBJ1-6; abundance: NA
CDR3aa: ASIPKSRLTQY; v_gene: TRBV6-2/TRBV6-3; j_gene: TRBJ2-3; abundance: NA
CDR3aa: ASSQEQGDNSPLH; v_gene: TRBV3-1/TRBV3-2; j_gene: TRBJ1-6; abundance: NA
CDR3aa: ASSETQGSYGYT; v_gene: TRBV6-1; j_gene: TRBJ1-2; abundance: few
CDR3aa: ASSLQTGELF; v_gene: TRBV11-2; j_gene: TRBJ2-2; abundance: NA
CDR3aa: ASSLIAGVSYEQY; v_gene: TRBV7-2; j_gene: TRBJ2-7; abundance: NA